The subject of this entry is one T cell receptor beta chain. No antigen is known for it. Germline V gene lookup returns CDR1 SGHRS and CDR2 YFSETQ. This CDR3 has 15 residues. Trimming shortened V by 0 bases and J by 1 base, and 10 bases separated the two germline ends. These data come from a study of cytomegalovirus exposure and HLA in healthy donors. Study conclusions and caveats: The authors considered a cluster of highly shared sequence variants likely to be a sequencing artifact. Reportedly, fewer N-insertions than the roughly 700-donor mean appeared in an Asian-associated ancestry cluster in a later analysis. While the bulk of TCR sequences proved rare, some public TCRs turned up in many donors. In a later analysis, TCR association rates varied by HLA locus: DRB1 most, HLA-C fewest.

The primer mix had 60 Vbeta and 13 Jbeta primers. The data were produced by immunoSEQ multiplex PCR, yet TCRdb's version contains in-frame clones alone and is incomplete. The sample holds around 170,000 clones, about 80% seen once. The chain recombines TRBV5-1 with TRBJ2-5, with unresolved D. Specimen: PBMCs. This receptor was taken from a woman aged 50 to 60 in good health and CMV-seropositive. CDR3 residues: CASSLGNNIQETQYF. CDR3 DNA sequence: TGCGCCAGCAGCTTGGGTAATAATATCCAAGAGACCCAGTACTTC.